Listed below are T cell receptor beta chains from one sample, sequenced in a study of technical replicates of blood from a handful of donors. Here immunoSEQ multiplex PCR was the method, and the copy in TCRdb shows in-frame clones only, minus some. The sample contains about 83,000 clones, approximately 96% of which appear only once. Sample: T cells isolated from PBMCs. All receptors derive from a human donor in good health. The CDR3 runs from the conserved cysteine through the conserved F or W. The order of the fields is V gene, J gene, CDR3 protein.

>TRBV30|TRBJ2-7
CARGGQGGEQYF
>TRBV9|TRBJ1-5
CASSTGQGKYSNQPQHF
>TRBV11-2|TRBJ1-3
CASSRQAATTFSGNTIYF
>TRBV7-2|TRBJ1-1
CASSLVPGTEAFF
>TRBV6-1|TRBJ1-1
CASSGTANAFF
>TRBV4-2|TRBJ2-7
CASSQPSGGSSYEQYF
>TRBV11-2|TRBJ2-1
CASSPRLAGNNEQFF
>TRBV19|TRBJ1-3
CASNGGLPGNTIYF
>TRBV19|TRBJ2-7
CASSIGQGVYEQYF
>TRBV7-2|TRBJ1-4
CASSQDSFNEKLFF
>TRBV9|TRBJ2-2
CASSVAASGRAKVGELFF
>TRBV5-4|TRBJ2-2
CASTRGTGELFF
>TRBV7-8|TRBJ1-1
CASSPFRGKGEAFF
>TRBV6-5|TRBJ2-7
CASSSFNNEQYF
>TRBV7-6|TRBJ2-1
CASRAGTSAYNEQFF
>TRBV5-1|TRBJ2-3
CASSILADPPDTQYF
>TRBV10-3|TRBJ2-7
CAITAGMLYEQYF
>TRBV28|TRBJ1-2
CATLQGALGYTF
>TRBV6-5|TRBJ2-1
CASSIASGYNEQFF
>TRBV29-1|TRBJ2-3
CSVAPGGTDTQYF
>TRBV6-5|TRBJ2-1
CASSYTGTATYNEQFF
>TRBV5-5|TRBJ1-5
CASSLDRIPTSNQPQHF
>TRBV6-5|TRBJ2-7
CASGTGAEQYF
>TRBV19|TRBJ1-1
CASSTVNTEAFF
>TRBV10-3|TRBJ2-7
CAISDHSTGGLYEQYF
>TRBV25-1|TRBJ1-2
CASLHGGGYGYTF